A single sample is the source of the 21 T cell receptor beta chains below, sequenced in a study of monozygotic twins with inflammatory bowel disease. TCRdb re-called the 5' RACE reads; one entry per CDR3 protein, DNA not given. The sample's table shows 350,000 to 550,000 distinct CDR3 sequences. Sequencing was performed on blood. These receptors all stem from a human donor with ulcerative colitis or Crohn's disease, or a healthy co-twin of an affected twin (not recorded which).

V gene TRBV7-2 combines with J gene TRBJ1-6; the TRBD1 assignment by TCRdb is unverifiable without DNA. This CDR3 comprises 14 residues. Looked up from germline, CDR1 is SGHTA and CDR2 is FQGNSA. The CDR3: CASSRQGYNSPLHF.

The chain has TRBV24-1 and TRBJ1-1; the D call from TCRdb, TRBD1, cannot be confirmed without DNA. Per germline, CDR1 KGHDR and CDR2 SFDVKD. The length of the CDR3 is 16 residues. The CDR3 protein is CATSDPKGGLNTEAFF.

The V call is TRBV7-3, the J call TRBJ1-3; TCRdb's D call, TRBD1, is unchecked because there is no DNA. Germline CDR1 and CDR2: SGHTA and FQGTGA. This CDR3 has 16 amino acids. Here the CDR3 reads CASSPRDRVVGNTIYF.

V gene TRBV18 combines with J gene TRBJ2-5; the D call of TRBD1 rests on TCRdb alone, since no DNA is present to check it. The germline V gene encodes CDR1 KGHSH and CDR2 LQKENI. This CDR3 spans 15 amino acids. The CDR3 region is CASSPPGTVRETQYF. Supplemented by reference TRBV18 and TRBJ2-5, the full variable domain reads NAGVMQNPRHLVRRRGQEARLRCSPMKGHSHVYWYRQLPEEGLKFMVYLQKENIIDESGMPKERFSAEFPKEGPSILRIQQVVRGDSAAYFCASSPPGTVRETQYFGPGTRLLVL.

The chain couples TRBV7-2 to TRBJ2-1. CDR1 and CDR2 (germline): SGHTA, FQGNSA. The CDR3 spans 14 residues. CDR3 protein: CASSLASLTDEQFF.

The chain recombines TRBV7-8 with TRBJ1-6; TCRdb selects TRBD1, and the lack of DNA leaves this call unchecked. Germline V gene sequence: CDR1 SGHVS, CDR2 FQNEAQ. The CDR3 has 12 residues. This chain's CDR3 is CASAYRDSPLHF.

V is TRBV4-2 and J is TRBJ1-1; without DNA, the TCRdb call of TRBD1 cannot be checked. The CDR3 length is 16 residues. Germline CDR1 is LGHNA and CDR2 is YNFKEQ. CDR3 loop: CASSQDQMGGGTEAFF.

The chain's CDR3 is CASSQAWTIYNEQFF. This sequence joins TRBV4-3 and TRBJ2-1; TCRdb outputs TRBD2, but without DNA this stays unchecked. This CDR3 is built from 15 residues. Per germline, CDR1 LGHNA and CDR2 YSLEER.

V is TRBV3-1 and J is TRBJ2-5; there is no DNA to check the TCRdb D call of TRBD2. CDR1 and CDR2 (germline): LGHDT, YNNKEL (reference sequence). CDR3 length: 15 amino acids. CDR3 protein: CASSRGGLAGETQYF.

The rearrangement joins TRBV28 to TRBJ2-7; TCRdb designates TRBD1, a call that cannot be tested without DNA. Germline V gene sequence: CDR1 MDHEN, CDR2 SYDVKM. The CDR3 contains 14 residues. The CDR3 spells CASRGTGGPYEQYF.

This CDR3 reads CASGVTSGGYEQYF. This sequence joins TRBV5-1 and TRBJ2-7; the D call from TCRdb, TRBD2, cannot be confirmed without DNA. The CDR3 runs 14 residues. Germline V CDR1 and CDR2: SGHRS, YFSETQ.

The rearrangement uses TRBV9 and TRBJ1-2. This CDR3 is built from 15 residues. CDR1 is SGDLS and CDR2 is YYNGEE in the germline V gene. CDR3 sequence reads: CASSPREAGGYGYTF.

The chain's CDR3 is CASSSFGFGYNEQFF. This chain uses TRBV27 with TRBJ2-1. Germline V gene lookup returns CDR1 MNHEY and CDR2 SMNVEV (reference sequence). The CDR3 has 15 residues.

The CDR3 loop is CASSDLVETQYF. The J gene is TRBJ2-5, the V gene TRBV25-1. The CDR3 runs 12 residues. Per the germline V gene, CDR1 is MGHDK and CDR2 is SYGVNS. Filled out from reference TRBV25-1 and TRBJ2-5, the complete variable domain reads EADIYQTPRYLVIGTGKKITLECSQTMGHDKMYWYQQDPGMELHLIHYSYGVNSTEKGDLSSESTVSRIRTEHFPLTLESARPSHTSQYLCASSDLVETQYFGPGTRLLVL.

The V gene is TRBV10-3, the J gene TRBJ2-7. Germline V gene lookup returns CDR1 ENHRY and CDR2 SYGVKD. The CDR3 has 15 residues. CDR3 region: CAISEPTGRSYEQYF.

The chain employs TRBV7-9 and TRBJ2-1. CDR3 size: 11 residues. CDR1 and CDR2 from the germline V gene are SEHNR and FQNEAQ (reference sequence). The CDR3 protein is CALERSNEQFF.

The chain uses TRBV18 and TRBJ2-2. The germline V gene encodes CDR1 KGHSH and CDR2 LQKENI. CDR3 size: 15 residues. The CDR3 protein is CASSPYRGNTGELFF.

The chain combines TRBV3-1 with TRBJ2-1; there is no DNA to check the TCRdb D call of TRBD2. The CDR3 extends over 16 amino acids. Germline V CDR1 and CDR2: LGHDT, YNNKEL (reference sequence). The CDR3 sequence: CASSQGLAGGLNEQFF.

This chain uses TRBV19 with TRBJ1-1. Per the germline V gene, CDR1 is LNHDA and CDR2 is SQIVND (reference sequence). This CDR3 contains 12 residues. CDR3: CASTAGSTEAFF.

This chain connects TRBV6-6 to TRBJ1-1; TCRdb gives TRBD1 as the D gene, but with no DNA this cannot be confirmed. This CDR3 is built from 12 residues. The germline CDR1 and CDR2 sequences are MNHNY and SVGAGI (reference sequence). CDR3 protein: CAITREHTEAFF.

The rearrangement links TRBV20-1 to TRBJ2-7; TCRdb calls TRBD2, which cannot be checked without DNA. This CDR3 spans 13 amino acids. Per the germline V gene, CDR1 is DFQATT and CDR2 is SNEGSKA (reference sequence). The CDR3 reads CSALAGDHYEQYF.